This is a list of T cell receptor beta chains from one sample in a study of CD8 T cells in ankylosing spondylitis. TCRdb reprocessed the 5' RACE reads via MiXCR and lists one record per CDR3 protein. The sample carries nearly 350,000 distinct CDR3 sequences, approximately 15% recorded once. Material: blood, either unsorted or a sorted T cell fraction (not recorded which). Receptor source: a male donor with ankylosing spondylitis or in good health (not recorded which). CDR3s include the opening cysteine and the closing phenylalanine or tryptophan. A D gene is named only where the DNA matches it firmly. Some rows mark clone size as missing; the rest say once, few, many or name a class of expanded clone.

d_gene,abundance,j_gene,v_gene,CDR3nt,CDR3aa
TRBD1,.,TRBJ2-7,TRBV12-3/TRBV12-4,TGTGCCAGCTCCCTTGCCGGGCAGGGGGTGGACGAGCAGTACTTC,CASSLAGQGVDEQYF
TRBD1,many,TRBJ2-2,TRBV20-1,TGCAGTGCTAGAGATAGCAGGACAGGGCATACCGGGGAGCTGTTTTTT,CSARDSRTGHTGELFF
TRBD2,.,TRBJ2-1,TRBV3-1,TGTGCCAGCAGCCAAGATATCGAGCGGGGGGGGTCGAAGCAGTTCTTC,CASSQDIERGGSKQFF
.,few,TRBJ1-6,TRBV30,TGTGCCTGGAGTAGAGTCTCCTATAATTCACCCCTCCACTTT,CAWSRVSYNSPLHF
TRBD1,.,TRBJ1-1,TRBV20-1,TGCAGTGCTAGTTCCGGGACAGTAAACACTGAAGCTTTCTTT,CSASSGTVNTEAFF
TRBD1,many,TRBJ2-3,TRBV4-1,TGCGCCAGCAGCCAAACGGACAGGGCTCGGGATACGCAGTATTTT,CASSQTDRARDTQYF
.,few,TRBJ1-2,TRBV12-3/TRBV12-4,TGTGCCAGCAGTTTCAACAGCAGAAATGGCTACACCTTC,CASSFNSRNGYTF
.,.,TRBJ1-2,TRBV5-1,TGCGCCAGCAGCTTCGGAAAGGACTACACCTTC,CASSFGKDYTF
.,few,TRBJ2-1,TRBV25-1,TGTGCCAGCAGTGAATTCGGGGCCCCCCCCTACAATGAGCAGTTCTTC,CASSEFGAPPYNEQFF
TRBD1,.,TRBJ2-7,TRBV19,TGTGCCAGTACCCCCTATCAGGGGGCAGAGGAGCAGTACTTC,CASTPYQGAEEQYF
.,few,TRBJ2-3,TRBV20-1,TGCAGTGCTAGCAGGTCTCGCACAGATACGCAGTATTTT,CSASRSRTDTQYF
.,few,TRBJ2-3,TRBV6-5,TGTGCCAGCAGTTACTCAATGGGAGGAGGGGATACGCAGTATTTT,CASSYSMGGGDTQYF
TRBD1,.,TRBJ1-1,TRBV11-2,TGTGCCAGCAGCTTAAATTCGAACAAACAGGGGCCCTTGGTCACTGAAGCTTTCTTT,CASSLNSNKQGPLVTEAFF
TRBD2,.,TRBJ2-3,TRBV12-3/TRBV12-4,TGTGCCAGCAGTTTAGCTGGGACTAGCGGGCGGTACACAGATACGCAGTATTTT,CASSLAGTSGRYTDTQYF
TRBD2,.,TRBJ2-5,TRBV4-2,TGTGCCAGCAGCCAGGCTTCCCCCGGGGGGGACGAGACCCAGTACTTC,CASSQASPGGDETQYF
.,few,TRBJ2-7,TRBV27,TGTGCCAGCAGCCCACGGGAGTTCTCCTACGAGCAGTACTTC,CASSPREFSYEQYF
.,.,TRBJ2-7,TRBV12-3/TRBV12-4,TGTGCCAGCAGTTCCCGTCCCTCCTACGAGCAGTACTTC,CASSSRPSYEQYF
TRBD2,.,TRBJ2-1,TRBV20-1,TGCAGTGCTAGAGCGGAGCGGGGGGCCTACAATGAGCAGTTCTTC,CSARAERGAYNEQFF
TRBD2,few,TRBJ2-7,TRBV7-9,TGTGCCAGCAGCCCCCGGGGTAGCGGGGTAGACGAGCAGTACTTC,CASSPRGSGVDEQYF
TRBD2,few,TRBJ2-1,TRBV10-3,TGTGCCATCAGTGCGACTAGCGGAACGTACAATGAGCAGTTCTTC,CAISATSGTYNEQFF
.,few,TRBJ2-5,TRBV20-1,TGCAGTGCTCCCGCCCAGGGACCCGGGACCCAGTACTTC,CSAPAQGPGTQYF
TRBD1,few,TRBJ1-1,TRBV10-3,TGTGCCATCAGAGACAGGGCATCGACTGAAGCTTTCTTT,CAIRDRASTEAFF
.,few,TRBJ2-7,TRBV14,TGTGCCAGCAGCCAAGAGTACGGACAAAGAGACTCCTACGAGCAGTACTTC,CASSQEYGQRDSYEQYF
TRBD1,few,TRBJ2-7,TRBV10-3,TGTGCCATCAGTCGGACAGGGAACTACGAGCAGTACTTC,CAISRTGNYEQYF
.,many,TRBJ2-1,TRBV29-1,TGCAGCGTTGAGGGGCAGCCCTCCTACAATGAGCAGTTCTTC,CSVEGQPSYNEQFF
.,many,TRBJ2-1,TRBV3-1,TGTGCCAGCAGCCAACAATGGGGCTCCAACTCCTACAATGAGCAGTTCTTC,CASSQQWGSNSYNEQFF
.,few,TRBJ2-7,TRBV20-1,TGCAGTGCTAGAGATAGTGCGCTACGGGAGCAGTACTTC,CSARDSALREQYF
TRBD2,.,TRBJ2-3,TRBV10-2,TGCGCCAGCAGCCGCCTAGCGGGGGTCACAAGGGGTACGCAGTATTTT,CASSRLAGVTRGTQYF
.,.,TRBJ2-7,TRBV20-1,TGCAGTGCGGAGCGGTTCGGCATCTCCCCCTCCTACGAGCAGTACTTC,CSAERFGISPSYEQYF
.,few,TRBJ2-7,TRBV5-1,TGCGCCAGCAGCTTGGACCCAGGGAAGCCCTACGAGCAGTACTTC,CASSLDPGKPYEQYF
.,.,TRBJ2-7,TRBV4-2,TGTGCCAGCAGCCTTAAGGGTGTTCCCTACGAGCAGTACTTC,CASSLKGVPYEQYF
.,.,TRBJ2-5,TRBV18,TGTGCCAGCTCCTCTAGTCTCGAGACCCAGTACTTC,CASSSSLETQYF
TRBD1,few,TRBJ1-2,TRBV5-1,TGCGCCAGTAGTCCCCGGACAGGGGAGGATGGCTACACCTTC,CASSPRTGEDGYTF
.,.,TRBJ1-1,TRBV5-1,TGCGCCAGCAGCACCGAGGGTGGTGAAGCTTTCTTT,CASSTEGGEAFF
TRBD1,once,TRBJ2-1,TRBV6-5,TGTGCCAGCAGTTCCCCGGGACAGGGTTCCGGTGAGCAGTTCTTC,CASSSPGQGSGEQFF
TRBD1,few,TRBJ2-7,TRBV29-1,TGCAGCGTACGACAGGGCCCCTACGAGCAGTACTTC,CSVRQGPYEQYF
TRBD1,few,TRBJ1-2,TRBV7-2,TGTGCCAGCAGCCCGCCGGGACAGGGGGGTTGGAATGGCTACACCTTC,CASSPPGQGGWNGYTF
.,.,TRBJ2-7,TRBV5-1,TGCGCCAGCAGCTTAGGTAACCGGGACACCTCCTACGAGCAGTACTTC,CASSLGNRDTSYEQYF
TRBD2,.,TRBJ2-1,TRBV9,TGTGCCAGCAGCGTAGGAGCGACTAGCGGGTACAATGAGCAGTTCTTC,CASSVGATSGYNEQFF
TRBD2,.,TRBJ2-1,TRBV14,TGTGCCAGCAGCCCGGGACTAGCCTACAATGAGCAGTTCTTC,CASSPGLAYNEQFF
TRBD1,few,TRBJ1-5,TRBV5-1,TGCGCCAGCAGCGCGACAGGGGAGGGCCAGCCCCAGCATTTT,CASSATGEGQPQHF
.,.,TRBJ2-3,TRBV20-1,TGCAGTGCTAGACCGAGCACAGATACGCAGTATTTT,CSARPSTDTQYF
TRBD1,few,TRBJ1-1,TRBV20-1,TGCAGTGCTAGAGCGGGACAGGGGCTCATGAACACTGAAGCTTTCTTT,CSARAGQGLMNTEAFF
TRBD2,few,TRBJ2-1,TRBV20-1,TGCAGTGCTAGCCCCTGGACTAGCGGTGCCTACAATGAGCAGTTCTTC,CSASPWTSGAYNEQFF
.,.,TRBJ2-6,TRBV4-2,TGTGCCAGCAGCCAAGATCGGGACAACCCAAATTACTCTGGGGCCAACGTCCTGACTTTC,CASSQDRDNPNYSGANVLTF
TRBD2,few,TRBJ2-3,TRBV20-1,TGCAGTGCTAGAGATTCGGCGCGGGAGGTTTCAGATACGCAGTATTTT,CSARDSAREVSDTQYF
TRBD2,few,TRBJ2-4,TRBV20-1,TGCAGTGCTACCGAGACTAGCTCCCCGGTAGTACTAGCCAAAAACATTCAGTACTTC,CSATETSSPVVLAKNIQYF
TRBD2,few,TRBJ2-2,TRBV5-1,TGCGCCAGCAGCTTAAAACAACAGGGGACTAGCGGGAGTTGGACCGGGGAGCTGTTTTTT,CASSLKQQGTSGSWTGELFF
.,.,TRBJ1-4,TRBV20-1,TGCAGCGCTATGGGGTCCGATGAAAAACTGTTTTTT,CSAMGSDEKLFF
.,.,TRBJ1-5,TRBV7-1,TGTGCCATCGGCACTGGGCTGAATCAGCCCCAGCATTTT,CAIGTGLNQPQHF
.,.,TRBJ2-3,TRBV4-1,TGCGCCAGCAGCCAAGAACGGCCACGAGATACGCAGTATTTT,CASSQERPRDTQYF
.,few,TRBJ2-3,TRBV25-1,TGTGCCAGCAGGGGACCCGGCACAGATACGCAGTATTTT,CASRGPGTDTQYF
.,few,TRBJ2-7,TRBV5-1,TGCGCCAGCAGCCTCGTACATGACTACGAGCAGTACTTC,CASSLVHDYEQYF
.,.,TRBJ2-3,TRBV20-1,TGCAGTGCAAACTTGGGTTCAGATACGCAGTATTTT,CSANLGSDTQYF
.,many,TRBJ1-2,TRBV12-3/TRBV12-4,TGTGCCAGCAGTTTACAGAGATCCTATGGCTACACCTTC,CASSLQRSYGYTF
.,.,TRBJ1-5,TRBV4-1,TGCGCCAGCAGCCAAGATTTTAGGGGGGGGCATCAGCCCCAGCATTTT,CASSQDFRGGHQPQHF
TRBD1,few,TRBJ1-6,TRBV12-3/TRBV12-4,TGTGCCAGCAGTTGGACAGGGGAAGCCTCACCCCTCCACTTT,CASSWTGEASPLHF
.,few,TRBJ2-5,TRBV20-1,TGCAGTGCTAGGGGGGCGTTGGGAGAGGTAGTCCAAGAGACCCAGTACTTC,CSARGALGEVVQETQYF
.,few,TRBJ2-7,TRBV6-5,TGTGCCAGCAACACAGGGTGGGGCTACGAGCAGTACTTC,CASNTGWGYEQYF
TRBD2,.,TRBJ2-5,TRBV20-1,TGCAGTGCTAGAGAAATTCCTAGCGGGCTTCAAGAGACCCAGTACTTC,CSAREIPSGLQETQYF